This TCR beta chain was captured in a study of blood T cell repertoires in COVID-19. About the research overall: Nucleic acid was either cDNA or gDNA, and it came from T cells, B-cell-depleted T cells, or PBMCs.

The CDR3 is 15 amino acids. Germline V gene lookup returns CDR1 MGHDK and CDR2 SYGVNS. The V end lost 1 base, the J end lost 4 bases, and 13 bases lay between the germline ends. Per the authors' pipeline: Nucleated cell number was recorded as an estimate derived from reference gene primer amplification. Sequencing was performed with immunoSEQ multiplex PCR; in TCRdb, only in-frame clones are kept and a portion is missing. The DNA was the basis for D and trimming; V, J and clone size are from that table. The sample consists of around 180,000 clones, 82% of them appearing once. The sample comprised peripheral blood. The chain links TRBV25-1 to TRBJ1-2, with D unclear. The sequence was collected from a woman of 80 years or more with active or convalescent COVID-19. The CDR3 loop is CASSEWAAAGYGYTF. The DNA for the CDR3 is TGTGCCAGCAGTGAATGGGCAGCCGCTGGCTATGGCTACACCTTC.